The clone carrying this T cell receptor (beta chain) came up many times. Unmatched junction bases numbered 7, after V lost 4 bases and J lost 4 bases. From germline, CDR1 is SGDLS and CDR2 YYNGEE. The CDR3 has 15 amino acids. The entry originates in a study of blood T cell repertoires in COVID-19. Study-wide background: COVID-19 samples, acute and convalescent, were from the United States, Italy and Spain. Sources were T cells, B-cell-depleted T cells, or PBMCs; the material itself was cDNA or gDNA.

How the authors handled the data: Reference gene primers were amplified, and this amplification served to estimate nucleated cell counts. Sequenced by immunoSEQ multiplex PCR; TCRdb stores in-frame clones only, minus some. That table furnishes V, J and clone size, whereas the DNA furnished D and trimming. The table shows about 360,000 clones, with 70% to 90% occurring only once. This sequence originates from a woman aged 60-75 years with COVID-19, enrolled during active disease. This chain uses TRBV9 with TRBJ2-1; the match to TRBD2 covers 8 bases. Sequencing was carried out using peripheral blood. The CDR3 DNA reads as TGTGCCAGCAGCCGGGAGGGGGGAACATACAATGAGCAGTTCTTC. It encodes CASSREGGTYNEQFF.